This T cell receptor beta chain is from a study of shared T cell receptors in the human thymus. The assay was immunoSEQ multiplex PCR, and TCRdb's table has in-frame clones only and misses some. This sample carries about 660,000 clones, 85% to 90% of them seen once, and the ten largest clones take around 0.01%. CDR1 MDHEN and CDR2 SYDVKM come from the germline V gene. CDR3 length: 15 amino acids. V dropped 6 bases and J dropped 3; count of bases not matched to a gene: 8. These same records also appear under a second study, on human thymus T cells.

This receptor was obtained from a boy in the first two years of life with a congenital heart defect. This sequence joins TRBV28 and TRBJ1-5; 7 positions agree with TRBD1. Material: thymocytes. Written as DNA, the CDR3 is TGTGCCAGCAGGGCCGGGACAGCCATCAATCAGCCCCAGCATTTT. As protein: CASRAGTAINQPQHF.